One and the same sample provided the 6 T cell receptor beta chains below, sequenced in a study of T cell responses to AZD1222 COVID-19 vaccine. Assay: immunoSEQ multiplex PCR; the TCRdb copy retains only in-frame clones and omits some. The sample has about 130,000 clones, 93% seen once. The material sequenced was peripheral blood, taken on day 0 of AZD1222 vaccination. The source of these receptors is an adult in good health.

V gene TRBV9 combines with J gene TRBJ1-1; D is unresolved. This CDR3 has 13 amino acids. V was trimmed by 0 bases and J by 5 bases, leaving 8 bases between them. Germline CDR1 SGDLS, CDR2 YYNGEE. The CDR3 DNA reads as TGTGCCAGCAGCGTAGGGGGAACTACTGAAGCTTTCTTT. Translation: CASSVGGTTEAFF.

The gene calls are TRBV7-9 and TRBJ2-3; D is perhaps TRBD2 (6 bases). This CDR3 has 15 residues. V lost 2 bases and J 4 bases, leaving 13 bases between the germline ends. Per the germline V gene, CDR1 is SEHNR and CDR2 is FQNEAQ (reference sequence). DNA for the CDR3: TGTGCCAGCAGCTTAAAGCGGGTGGAATCAGATACGCAGTATTTT. This encodes CASSLKRVESDTQYF.

The chain carries TRBV4-1 and TRBJ1-1; no clear D. CDR1 is MGHRA, CDR2 YSYEKL, per germline. Trimming took off 2 bases at V and 0 bases at J, with 13 bases between the two ends. This CDR3 is 16 amino acids long. The CDR3 nucleotides are TGCGCCAGCAGCCAACAAAGCGGGCCGCTGAACACTGAAGCTTTCTTT. Protein product: CASSQQSGPLNTEAFF.

The V call is TRBV5-1, the J call TRBJ2-3; TRBD1 is a possible D gene (6 bases). This CDR3 region has 14 residues. The germline gives CDR1 SGHRS, CDR2 YFSETQ. V gave up 6 bases and J gave up 3 bases, with 14 bases separating them. The CDR3, as DNA: TGCGCCAGCACGGGACACACTTCGACAGATACGCAGTATTTT. This encodes CASTGHTSTDTQYF.

The V gene is TRBV7-8, the J gene TRBJ2-7; TRBD1 might be the D (6 bases). CDR3 length equals 13 residues. V was trimmed by 1 base and J by 2 bases, leaving 6 bases between them. Germline V gives CDR1 SGHVS, CDR2 FQNEAQ. The DNA for the CDR3 is TGTGCCAGCAGCTTAGGGACAGCCTACGAGCAGTACTTC. Residues: CASSLGTAYEQYF.

The rearrangement uses TRBV4-1 and TRBJ2-3; 11 bases line up with TRBD2. Germline V CDR1 and CDR2: MGHRA, YSYEKL. CDR3 length: 17 residues. J gave up 9 bases and V 1 base, and 12 bases lay outside the gene matches. The CDR3 sequence is CASSQGSLAGGSNTQYF. The CDR3 coding sequence is TGCGCCAGCAGCCAAGGGTCCCTAGCGGGGGGTTCAAACACGCAGTATTTT.